These 21 T cell receptor beta chains were sequenced from one sample in a study of cytomegalovirus exposure and HLA in healthy donors. Primers: 60 Vbeta forward and 13 Jbeta reverse. TCRdb's table, derived via immunoSEQ multiplex PCR, lists solely in-frame clones and lacks some. The sample totals about 70,000 clones; its top ten clones hold roughly 2.3%. The sample taken for sequencing was PBMCs. The origin of the receptors is a female donor in good health and CMV-seropositive.

The rearrangement joins TRBV28 to TRBJ2-2; no clear D. The germline V gene has CDR1 MDHEN and CDR2 SYDVKM. The V end lost 5 bases, the J end lost 6 bases, and 7 bases lay between the germline ends. CDR3 size: 12 residues. The CDR3 nucleotides are TGTGCCAGCAGTCCAGGTTCCGGGGAGCTGTTTTTT. Amino acids: CASSPGSGELFF.

In the case of this clone: This specimen includes other DNA sequences encoding the same CDR3. The V call is TRBV6-5, the J call TRBJ1-6, with a tentative D call TRBD1 (6 bases). Trimming pared 6 bases from V and 3 bases from J, leaving 9 bases between. Germline CDR1 MNHEY, CDR2 SVGAGI. This CDR3 contains 14 residues. Here the CDR3 reads CASSRQVYNSPLHF. The DNA for the CDR3 is TGTGCCAGCAGCCGACAGGTCTATAATTCACCCCTCCACTTT.

The CDR3 bases are TGTGCCAGCAGTCGGCTTCTGGACAGGGAAGCTTTCTTT. Its translation: CASSRLLDREAFF. The chain is built from TRBV6-5 and TRBJ1-1, with TRBD1 matching over 7 bases. CDR3 length equals 13 residues. Germline assignment: CDR1 MNHEY and CDR2 SVGAGI. J gave up 8 bases and V 5 bases, and 8 bases lay outside the gene matches.

The chain joins TRBV2 to TRBJ1-5, with unresolved D. Germline CDR1 reads SNHLY; CDR2 reads FYNNEI. The length of the CDR3 is 14 residues. The V end lost 6 bases, the J end lost 0 bases, and 9 bases lay between the germline ends. The CDR3 here is CASSRIYSNQPQHF. The CDR3 DNA reads TGTGCCAGCAGCCGAATCTATAGCAATCAGCCCCAGCATTTT.

The gene calls are TRBV28 and TRBJ2-1, with a possible D match to TRBD2 (5 bases). The CDR3 sequence is 15 residues long. V lost 2 bases and J lost 6, with 14 bases in between. Germline V gene sequence: CDR1 MDHEN, CDR2 SYDVKM. CDR3 amino acids: CASSLGADLSNEQFF. CDR3 DNA: TGTGCCAGCAGTTTAGGAGCGGACCTCTCCAATGAGCAGTTCTTC.

This chain links TRBV10-3 with TRBJ1-3, with TRBD1 as a possible D gene (5 bases). Germline assignment: CDR1 ENHRY and CDR2 SYGVKD. This CDR3 region has 16 residues. Trimming stripped 5 bases from V and 0 bases from J, with 14 bases between. In DNA, the CDR3 is TGTGCCATCAGTAACCAGGGCGTACACTCTGGAAACACCATATATTTT. This codes for CAISNQGVHSGNTIYF.

The chain employs TRBV28 and TRBJ1-5; D is uncertain. Per the germline V gene, CDR1 is MDHEN and CDR2 is SYDVKM. V lost 5 bases to trimming and J lost 7 bases, with 3 bases between them. This CDR3 spans 10 amino acids. CDR3 sequence (DNA): TGTGCCAGCAGTCTACAGCCCCAGCATTTT. Translating gives CASSLQPQHF.

The V call is TRBV9, the J call TRBJ2-5, with 9 positions matching TRBD1. Germline V gene lookup returns CDR1 SGDLS and CDR2 YYNGEE. The CDR3 has 14 amino acids. The CDR3 region has the DNA TGTGCAAGCTCACAGGGGGCGCTTCAAGAGACCCAGTACTTC. Its protein product is CASSQGALQETQYF.

CDR3 protein: CASRGLGGGNTEAFF. DNA for the CDR3: TGTGCCAGCAGGGGCCTCGGAGGGGGCAACACTGAAGCTTTCTTT. The V and J genes are TRBV2 and TRBJ1-1; 7 bases agree with TRBD1. In germline, CDR1 is SNHLY, CDR2 FYNNEI. The junction had 9 bases not matched to a gene; V was cut back by 6 bases and J by 2 bases. This CDR3 comprises 15 residues.

The CDR3 reads CAIATGARDEQYF. In DNA, the CDR3 is TGTGCAATAGCCACAGGGGCCCGGGACGAGCAGTACTTC. The rearrangement joins TRBV10-3 to TRBJ2-7, with 7 positions matching TRBD1. The CDR3 is 13 amino acids. Germline CDR1 and CDR2: ENHRY and SYGVKD.

The rearrangement links TRBV30 to TRBJ1-5; TRBD1 agrees at 9 bases. The ends lost 5 bases at V and 7 bases at J; junction bases unmatched: 6. Germline CDR1 and CDR2: GTSNPN and SVGIG (reference sequence). The CDR3 runs to 13 residues. CDR3 nucleotides: TGTGCCTGGGCGGGACAGGGACGCCAGCCCCAGCATTTT. Translated: CAWAGQGRQPQHF. The full variable domain, completed using reference TRBV30 and TRBJ1-5, is SQTIHQWPATLVQPVGSPLSLECTVEGTSNPNLYWYRQAAGRGLQLLFYSVGIGQISSEVPQNLSASRPQDRQFILSSKKLLLSDSGFYLCAWAGQGRQPQHFGDGTRLSIL.

J is TRBJ2-5 and V is TRBV6-5; 16 nucleotides agree with TRBD2. The CDR3 runs to 15 residues. Germline CDR1 and CDR2: MNHEY and SVGAGI. Trimming at V came to 4 bases and at J to 5 bases, leaving 1 base not matched to a gene. Written as DNA, the CDR3 is TGTGCCAGCAGTTCGGGACTAGCGGGAGGGGAGACCCAGTACTTC. This gives the protein CASSSGLAGGETQYF.

The chain has TRBV5-6 and TRBJ2-7; possibly TRBD1 for D (6 bases). CDR1 is SGHDT and CDR2 is YYEEEE in the germline V gene. The CDR3 runs to 14 residues. Trimming removed 1 base at V and 0 bases at J, with 8 bases between. The CDR3, as DNA: TGTGCCAGCAGCTTGTGGACAGCCTCCTACGAGCAGTACTTC. Translation: CASSLWTASYEQYF.

The chain combines TRBV7-3 with TRBJ2-5, with D tentatively TRBD2 (6 bases). This CDR3 is 13 amino acids long. In germline, CDR1 is SGHTA, CDR2 FQGTGA. Deletions cut 2 bases from V and 4 bases from J, with 8 bases between. Written as DNA, the CDR3 is TGTGCCAGCAGCTTACTCGGGGGAGAGACCCAGTACTTC. It encodes CASSLLGGETQYF.

The J gene is TRBJ2-1, the V gene TRBV6-1; 7 bases are a match to TRBD2. The CDR3 covers 16 residues. Per germline, CDR1 MNHNS and CDR2 SASEGT. Losses at the gene ends were 2 bases for V and 6 bases for J; bases not matched to a gene: 10. This CDR3 reads CASSENRGGGSNEQFF. The CDR3 nucleotides are TGTGCCAGCAGTGAAAATAGGGGCGGGGGATCCAATGAGCAGTTCTTC.

The chain has TRBV28 and TRBJ1-4; D remains ambiguous. V was shortened by 1 base and J by 7 bases, with 10 bases between the two germline ends. Germline V gene lookup returns CDR1 MDHEN and CDR2 SYDVKM. CDR3 size: 14 residues. The CDR3 DNA reads as TGTGCCAGCAGTTTATACGGAGATGGTGAAAAACTGTTTTTT. Encoded protein: CASSLYGDGEKLFF.

The chain combines TRBV19 with TRBJ2-1; tentatively, D is TRBD2 (6 bases). Germline V gene lookup returns CDR1 LNHDA and CDR2 SQIVND (reference sequence). V gave up 6 bases and J gave up 5 bases, with 17 bases separating them. This CDR3 is 15 amino acids long. In DNA form, the CDR3 reads TGTGCCAGTAGGTCCGGGACTTATTCCGACAATGAGCAGTTCTTC. Amino acids: CASRSGTYSDNEQFF.

About this clone: The sample carries other DNA sequences with the same CDR3. The V call is TRBV28, the J call TRBJ2-5; D call uncertain. The germline CDR1 and CDR2 sequences are MDHEN and SYDVKM. This CDR3 contains 15 residues. V lost 3 bases and J lost 1, with 12 bases in between. The CDR3 region has the DNA TGTGCCAGCAGTTTTAGCCCCGACTCCCAAGAGACCCAGTACTTC. This codes for CASSFSPDSQETQYF. The entire variable domain, with the rest obtained from reference TRBV28 and TRBJ2-5, is as follows: DVKVTQSSRYLVKRTGEKVFLECVQDMDHENMFWYRQDPGLGLRLIYFSYDVKMKEKGDIPEGYSVSREKKERFSLILESASTNQTSMYLCASSFSPDSQETQYFGPGTRLLVL.

This chain uses TRBV28 with TRBJ2-7; maybe TRBD2 (6 bases). Germline V CDR1 and CDR2: MDHEN, SYDVKM. CDR3 length: 15 residues. V was clipped by 7 bases and J by 0 bases, with 16 bases between them. The CDR3 region is CASNPAGLSSYEQYF. DNA of the CDR3: TGTGCCAGCAACCCTGCGGGGCTTAGCTCCTACGAGCAGTACTTC.

This chain connects TRBV27 to TRBJ2-7; D may be TRBD2 (6 bases). Germline loops: CDR1 MNHEY, CDR2 SMNVEV (reference sequence). The CDR3 totals 14 residues. V gave up 5 bases and J gave up 3 bases, with 14 bases separating them. The CDR3 sequence: CASSPGRGSYEQYF. As DNA, the CDR3 is TGTGCCAGCAGTCCTGGACGGGGGAGCTACGAGCAGTACTTC.

This chain connects TRBV2 to TRBJ2-5, with TRBD1 as a possible D gene (5 bases). V was cut by 6 bases and J by 5 bases, with 13 bases left in between. CDR1 is SNHLY, CDR2 FYNNEI, per germline. This CDR3 spans 13 amino acids. The CDR3 nucleotides read TGTGCCAGCAGACAGGAATTTGTGGAGACCCAGTACTTC. Protein: CASRQEFVETQYF.